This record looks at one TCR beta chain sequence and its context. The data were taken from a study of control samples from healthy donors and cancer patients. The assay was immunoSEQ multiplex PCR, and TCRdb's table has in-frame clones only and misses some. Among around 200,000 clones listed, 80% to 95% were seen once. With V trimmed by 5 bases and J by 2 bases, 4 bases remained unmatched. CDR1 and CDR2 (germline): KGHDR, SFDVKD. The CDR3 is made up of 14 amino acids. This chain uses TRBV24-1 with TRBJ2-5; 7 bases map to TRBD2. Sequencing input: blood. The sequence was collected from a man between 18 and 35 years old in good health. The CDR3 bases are TGTGCCACCAGTGCCACGGGGGGACAAGAGACCCAGTACTTC. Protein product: CATSATGGQETQYF.